This entry features one T cell receptor (beta chain) sequence. The antigen is undetermined. This specimen belongs to a study of neoadjuvant anti-PD-1 for oral cavity cancer. Whole-study findings and limits: After neoadjuvant nivolumab, PBMC T cell clonality was significantly higher in non-responders than responders. TCR analyses covered only a few patients per response group. Higher pretreatment blood Treg/Th17 ratios correlated with higher pretreatment blood and lower post-treatment tumor TCRbeta clonality.

Germline loops: CDR1 MNHNY, CDR2 SVGAGI (reference sequence). The CDR3 is 14 residues long. Between the trimmed V and J ends, which lost 2 bases and 2 bases, there was a span of 10 bases. Blood libraries mostly used around 0.45 ug genomic DNA, six replicates each. Profiling relied on immunoSEQ multiplex PCR, and the TCRdb table lists in-frame clones only, not all of them. Among approximately 16,000 clones listed, 65% to 70% were seen once. Sequenced material: PBMCs, taken before nivolumab (anti-PD-1) treatment. This sequence originates from a person aged 40 to 85 with oral cavity squamous cell carcinoma. The J gene is TRBJ2-7, the V gene TRBV6-6, with D perhaps assigned TRBD1 or TRBD2 (5 bases each). The CDR3 DNA reads TGTGCCAGCAGTTACCTGGGGGACCCCTACGAGCAGTACTTC. This encodes CASSYLGDPYEQYF.